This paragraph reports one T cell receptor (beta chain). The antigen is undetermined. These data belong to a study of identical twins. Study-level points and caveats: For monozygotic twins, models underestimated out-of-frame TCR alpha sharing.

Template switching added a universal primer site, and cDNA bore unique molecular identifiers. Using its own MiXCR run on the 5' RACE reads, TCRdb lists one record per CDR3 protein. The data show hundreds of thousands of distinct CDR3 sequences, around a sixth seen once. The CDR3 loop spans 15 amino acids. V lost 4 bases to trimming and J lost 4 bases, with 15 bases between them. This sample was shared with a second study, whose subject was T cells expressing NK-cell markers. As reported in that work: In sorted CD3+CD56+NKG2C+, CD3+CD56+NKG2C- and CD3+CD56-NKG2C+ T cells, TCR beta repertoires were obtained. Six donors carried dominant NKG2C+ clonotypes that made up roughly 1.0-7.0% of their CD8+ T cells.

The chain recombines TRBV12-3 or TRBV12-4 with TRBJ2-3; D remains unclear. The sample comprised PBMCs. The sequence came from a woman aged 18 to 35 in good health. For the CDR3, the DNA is TGTGCCAGCAGTTCCTACAAAGGGTTTCCAGATACGCAGTATTTT. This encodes CASSSYKGFPDTQYF.